The T cell receptor beta chain described here comes from a study of blood T cell repertoires in COVID-19 (dated by TCRdb to about 2020). Study-level background: Samples covering the acute and convalescent phases of COVID-19 were provided by collaborators in the United States, Italy and Spain. The prospective study material was composed of cDNA or gDNA derived from T cells, B-cell-depleted T cells, or PBMCs. Subjects who had been exposed to COVID-19, were actively infected with it, or had recovered from it provided the deeply sampled blood TCRbeta repertoires that made up the dataset. The repertoires were released in a freely available public database meant as a resource for research on the immune response to SARS-CoV-2. Samples came from the ongoing ImmuneRACE study (first 160 participants) plus 1,254 subjects from 6 global collaborators. The sample metadata nearly always contained a de-identified subject ID, COVID-19 status, age in years and sex. Where available, HLA class I and class II types were obtained from metadata supplied by the sample provider rather than from assay-based typing. Points the paper makes about the study in general: The quantity of clinical and demographic metadata differed by source and by participant and was supplied without curation.

Enrolling through a virtual design, the prospective study's participants ranged in age from roughly 18 to 89 years and lived across roughly 23 United States geographic areas. In the prospective study, participants were assigned to cohorts based on the clinical history participants reported in a screening survey and a study questionnaire. Recovered participants in ImmuneRACE Cohort 3 were defined by two consecutive negative NP/OP PCR tests, clearance by a healthcare professional, or resolution of symptoms. Mobile phlebotomists in the prospective study collected whole blood, serum and a nasopharyngeal or oropharyngeal swab from every participant. Over a 2-month period, participants in the prospective study had the option of providing additional blood draws and questionnaires. Blood samples from the prospective study were shipped frozen or at room temperature prior to DNA extraction. TCRbeta CDR3 regions were amplified from genomic DNA using the immunoSEQ Assay, a bias-controlled multiplex PCR. The original methods were these. Within the assay, amplification of reference gene primers was used to estimate how many nucleated cells each sample contained. Sequence reads were collapsed and filtered to measure the absolute abundance of every unique TCRbeta CDR3 rearrangement. For each sample, productive Simpson clonality was calculated as the square root of Simpson's diversity index across productive rearrangements. This is the immuneACCESS table as TCRdb keeps it, with only in-frame sequences that have V and J called. A part of the clones is gone; compared with another copy, unresolved V genes explain less than half, and the rest is unexplained. The V and J calls and clone size come from that table; D and trimming were worked out from the DNA. In this sample the table shows about 310,000 clones, roughly 89% of which occur a single time. The leading ten clones occupy about 9.4% of the sample.

Taken from the germline V gene, the CDR1 and CDR2 loops are SNHLY and FYNNEI. Trimming at the junction amounts to 4 bases on V and 1 base on J, and the germline ends lie 8 bases apart. The CDR3 runs 14 amino acids, cysteine and phenylalanine included. Only the CDR3 DNA stays, 42 bases, in frame from base 1. As concerns this clone: What antigen it recognizes has not been identified. No qualities accompany the bases; no much larger clone lies one base away.

Recombination linked TRBV2 to TRBJ2-4, with no D gene named confidently. Material for sequencing was PBMCs or T cells enriched from blood (not recorded which). The source is a woman between 25 and 40 years old who had recovered from COVID-19. CDR3 region: CASSVMEAKNIQYF. The bases are TGTGCCAGCAGTGTTATGGAGGCCAAAAACATTCAGTACTTC.